This entry concerns a single TCR beta chain. This specimen includes other DNA sequences encoding the same CDR3. Roughly 30 ml of peripheral blood was collected per donor. This entry belongs to a study of untreated major depressive disorder. TCRdb keeps only in-frame clones here, not all; method: immunoSEQ multiplex PCR. The table has roughly 25,000 clones, around 90% seen once. The sequenced sample was CD4+ T cells from PBMCs. The sequence was obtained from a woman in her 30s with major depressive disorder.

As DNA, the CDR3 is TGTGCCAGCAGTTCTTCTGGCTACGAGCAGTACTTC. Encoded protein: CASSSSGYEQYF. The chain recombines TRBV27 with TRBJ2-7; D uncertain. In germline, CDR1 is MNHEY, CDR2 SMNVEV (reference sequence). V was clipped by 4 bases and J by 3 bases, with 7 bases between them. The length of the CDR3 is 12 residues.